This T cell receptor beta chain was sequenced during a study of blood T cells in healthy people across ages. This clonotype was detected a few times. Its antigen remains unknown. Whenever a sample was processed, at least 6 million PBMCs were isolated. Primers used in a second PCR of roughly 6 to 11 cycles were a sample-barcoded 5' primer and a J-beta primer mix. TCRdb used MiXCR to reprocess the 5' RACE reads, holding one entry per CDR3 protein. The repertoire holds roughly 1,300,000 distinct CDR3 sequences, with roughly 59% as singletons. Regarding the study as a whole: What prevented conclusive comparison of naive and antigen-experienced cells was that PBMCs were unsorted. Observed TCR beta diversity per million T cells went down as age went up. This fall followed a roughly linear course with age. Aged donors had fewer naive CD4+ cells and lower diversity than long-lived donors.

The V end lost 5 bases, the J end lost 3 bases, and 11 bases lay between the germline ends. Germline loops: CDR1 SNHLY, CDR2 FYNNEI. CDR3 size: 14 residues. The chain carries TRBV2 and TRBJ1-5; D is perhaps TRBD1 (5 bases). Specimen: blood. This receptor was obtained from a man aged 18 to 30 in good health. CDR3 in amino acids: CASSLRQINQPQHF. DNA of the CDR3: TGTGCCAGCAGTCTCCGACAGATCAATCAGCCCCAGCATTTT.